The 5 T cell receptor beta chains below all came from one sample that was sequenced in a study of regulatory T cells in long-lasting Graves disease. Construction of TCR beta libraries relied on iRepertoire HTBI primers and on Arm-PCR targeting CDR3 regions. MiXCR was run by TCRdb on the multiplex PCR reads, yielding one entry per CDR3 protein. The data contain about 400,000 distinct CDR3 sequences, around 16% of them singletons. The time point is: newly diagnosed GD, antithyroid drugs for less than 3 months. Construction of the TCR library relied on RNA isolated from PBMCs. Another study also made use of these data, one on T cells in Graves' hyperthyroidism and ophthalmopathy.

This specimen was peripheral blood mononuclear cells (PBMCs), taken at new diagnosis, from a patient treated with antithyroid drugs. Every receptor here comes from a young woman with Graves disease.

This clonotype was seen many times. This sequence joins TRBV6-5 and TRBJ2-7, with 11 bases fitting TRBD1. Germline trimming cut 2 bases from V and 5 bases from J; bases unmatched to any gene: 5. The length of the CDR3 is 15 residues. CDR1 MNHEY and CDR2 SVGAGI come from the germline V gene. CDR3 sequence: CASSYRTGGRNEQYF. CDR3 nucleotide sequence: TGTGCCAGCAGTTACAGGACAGGGGGCAGGAACGAGCAGTACTTC.

This clonotype has just a few counts. The chain is built from TRBV6-5 and TRBJ1-4; 7 nucleotides align to TRBD1. CDR3 length: 15 residues. The V segment lost 4 bases and the J segment 5 bases; nucleotides outside the gene matches: 7. CDR1 and CDR2 (germline): MNHEY, SVGAGI. The CDR3 DNA reads as TGTGCCAGCAGTTCAGCAGGGGGTGCGAATGAAAAACTGTTTTTT. This codes for CASSSAGGANEKLFF.

The rearrangement links TRBV18 to TRBJ2-4, with 9 bases that match TRBD1. After removal of 3 bases from V and 0 bases from J, the junction contained 3 bases not matched to a gene. Germline-derived CDR1 and CDR2 are KGHSH and LQKENI. This CDR3 spans 16 amino acids. The DNA for the CDR3 is TGTGCCAGCTCACCCGGACAGGGGAGAGCCAAAAACATTCAGTACTTC. Translating it yields CASSPGQGRAKNIQYF.

This clonotype was seen at least ten times. V gene TRBV11-2 combines with J gene TRBJ1-3; D not certain. Germline V gene lookup returns CDR1 SGHAT and CDR2 FQNNGV. V lost 5 bases and J lost 9, with 8 bases in between. The CDR3 sequence is 11 residues long. CDR3 nucleotides: TGTGCCAGCAGCCACCGTAGCACCATATATTTT. Its translation: CASSHRSTIYF. The variable domain in full, completed from reference TRBV11-2 and TRBJ1-3, reads EAGVAQSPRYKIIEKRQSVAFWCNPISGHATLYWYQQILGQGPKLLIQFQNNGVVDDSQLPKDRFSAERLKGVDSTLKIQPAKLEDSAVYLCASSHRSTIYFGEGSWLTVV.

This clonotype was picked up many times. This chain uses TRBV20-1 with TRBJ2-5; D is undetermined. Germline CDR1 DFQATT, CDR2 SNEGSKA (reference sequence). V lost 6 bases and J 4 bases, leaving 9 bases between the germline ends. This CDR3 region has 11 residues. The CDR3 loop is CSASARETQYF. DNA of the CDR3: TGCAGTGCCTCAGCCCGAGAGACCCAGTACTTC.